The 32 T cell receptor beta chains listed next were all sequenced from one sample in a study of T cells in Graves' hyperthyroidism and ophthalmopathy. Researchers amplified the TCR beta CDR3 regions from RNA transcripts. The HTBI primer set drove a first-round RT-PCR of the TCR CDR3. TCRdb reprocessed the multiplex PCR reads via MiXCR and lists one record per CDR3 protein. The sample has roughly 660,000 distinct CDR3 sequences; 17% are singletons. The specimen sequenced was blood. Receptor source: a middle-aged man with Graves' hyperthyroidism.

This clonotype has a handful of counts. The chain recombines TRBV20-1 with TRBJ1-5, with D perhaps TRBD1 (5 bases). The germline gives CDR1 DFQATT, CDR2 SNEGSKA (reference sequence). The CDR3 length is 12 residues. V was shortened by 3 bases and J by 6 bases, with 9 bases between the two germline ends. The CDR3: CSASQGSQPQHF. For the CDR3, the DNA is TGCAGTGCTAGCCAGGGCAGTCAGCCCCAGCATTTT.

This clonotype was detected many times. V and J are TRBV5-1 and TRBJ2-2; D call uncertain. This CDR3 comprises 14 residues. Germline-derived CDR1 and CDR2 are SGHRS and YFSETQ. Trimming took off 2 bases at V and 7 bases at J, with 12 bases between the two ends. Here the CDR3 reads CASSFGEVVGELFF. CDR3 in DNA: TGCGCCAGCAGCTTTGGGGAAGTCGTCGGGGAGCTGTTTTTT.

For the CDR3, the DNA is TGTGCCAGTAGGGGACAGGGCTTCGGAACTGAAGCTTTCTTT. Translating gives CASRGQGFGTEAFF. V gene TRBV19 combines with J gene TRBJ1-1; 9 positions agree with TRBD1. The CDR3 is made up of 14 amino acids. Per germline, CDR1 LNHDA and CDR2 SQIVND (reference sequence). Trimming cost V 6 bases and J 5 bases; bases outside gene matches: 7.

There are many counts of this clonotype. This chain uses TRBV13 with TRBJ2-3; 8 nucleotides align to TRBD2. Looked up from germline, CDR1 is PRHDT and CDR2 is FYEKMQ (reference sequence). The CDR3 runs to 17 residues. V was clipped by 4 bases and J by 0 bases; unmatched bases: 9. For the CDR3, the DNA is TGTGCCAGCAGCTCGACGGGAGGGTTATGGAGCACAGATACGCAGTATTTT. Protein: CASSSTGGLWSTDTQYF.

This sequence joins TRBV18 and TRBJ2-5; 7 nucleotides align to TRBD1. The CDR3 is 14 amino acids. Germline assignment: CDR1 KGHSH and CDR2 LQKENI. Losses at the gene ends were 8 bases for V and 3 bases for J; bases not matched to a gene: 9. CDR3 in DNA: TGTGCCAGCGCGATGGACAGGACAAAAGAGACCCAGTACTTC. Translating gives CASAMDRTKETQYF.

In its sample, this clonotype was seen many times. As DNA, the CDR3 is TGCGCCAGTAGCGTTGGCAGACCTACCGGGGAGCTGTTTTTT. Translated, it gives CASSVGRPTGELFF. The genes are TRBV5-1 and TRBJ2-2; a weak D match, TRBD2 (5 bases). Trimming took 8 bases from V and 5 from J, leaving 16 bases between them. Germline V CDR1 and CDR2: SGHRS, YFSETQ. The length of the CDR3 is 14 residues.

This clonotype has only a few counts. This chain connects TRBV20-1 to TRBJ2-7, with TRBD2 matching 11 bases. Germline V gene data show CDR1 as DFQATT and CDR2 as SNEGSKA (reference sequence). There are 18 residues in the CDR3. Trimming cost V 0 bases and J 2 bases; bases outside gene matches: 12. CDR3 sequence: CSARDPGLAGGDAYEQYF. In DNA form, the CDR3 reads TGCAGTGCTAGAGACCCCGGACTAGCGGGTGGGGACGCCTACGAGCAGTACTTC.

This clonotype has more than one count but fewer than ten. The V gene is TRBV7-2, the J gene TRBJ2-2; 10 bases are shared with TRBD2. The length of the CDR3 is 16 residues. Germline loops: CDR1 SGHTA, CDR2 FQGNSA. V trimming: 1 base; J trimming: 5 bases; junction bases outside the gene matches: 4. CDR3 loop: CASSLGETSGTGELFF. CDR3 coding DNA: TGTGCCAGCAGCTTAGGCGAGACTAGCGGGACCGGGGAGCTGTTTTTT.

The CDR3 here is CSARVGGAYEQYF. In DNA form, the CDR3 reads TGCAGTGCTAGGGTCGGCGGAGCCTACGAGCAGTACTTC. This chain connects TRBV20-1 to TRBJ2-7; no clear D gene. The germline CDR1 and CDR2 sequences are DFQATT and SNEGSKA (reference sequence). The CDR3 has 13 amino acids. Trimming pared 3 bases from V and 2 bases from J, leaving 11 bases between.

This clonotype was detected a few times. The chain recombines TRBV19 with TRBJ2-5; TRBD2 matches 8 bases. V was pared by 5 bases and J by 6 bases, with 8 bases of the junction left unmatched. This CDR3 contains 14 residues. Germline CDR1 and CDR2: LNHDA and SQIVND (reference sequence). CDR3 sequence: CASSPPAGAKTQYF. CDR3 DNA sequence: TGTGCCAGTAGTCCCCCAGCGGGGGCGAAGACCCAGTACTTC.

This clonotype was seen repeatedly, ten times or more. The chain carries TRBV11-2 and TRBJ2-1; 15 bases map to TRBD2. J was trimmed by 0 bases and V by 5 bases; bases with no gene match: 8. Germline-derived CDR1 and CDR2 are SGHAT and FQNNGV. The CDR3 is 19 residues long. CDR3: CASSKPGLAGGASYNEQFF. DNA for the CDR3: TGTGCCAGCAGCAAACCGGGACTAGCGGGAGGTGCCTCCTACAATGAGCAGTTCTTC. The entire variable domain, with the rest obtained from reference TRBV11-2 and TRBJ2-1, is as follows: EAGVAQSPRYKIIEKRQSVAFWCNPISGHATLYWYQQILGQGPKLLIQFQNNGVVDDSQLPKDRFSAERLKGVDSTLKIQPAKLEDSAVYLCASSKPGLAGGASYNEQFFGPGTRLTVL.

This clonotype has a count of ten or more. This sequence joins TRBV28 and TRBJ1-1; TRBD1 might be the D (6 bases). V lost 4 bases and J 0 bases, leaving 9 bases between the germline ends. CDR3 length equals 14 residues. CDR1 is MDHEN, CDR2 SYDVKM, per germline. CDR3 bases: TGTGCCAGCAGTTGGGACACTCTGAACACTGAAGCTTTCTTT. Translating it yields CASSWDTLNTEAFF. The full variable domain, completed using reference TRBV28 and TRBJ1-1, is DVKVTQSSRYLVKRTGEKVFLECVQDMDHENMFWYRQDPGLGLRLIYFSYDVKMKEKGDIPEGYSVSREKKERFSLILESASTNQTSMYLCASSWDTLNTEAFFGQGTRLTVV.

This clonotype was detected many times. The rearrangement joins TRBV6-1 to TRBJ1-1, with 8 bases matching TRBD1. This CDR3 spans 14 amino acids. Unmatched junction bases numbered 6, after V lost 5 bases and J lost 4 bases. Per the germline V gene, CDR1 is MNHNS and CDR2 is SASEGT. The CDR3 protein is CASSQRTGGTEAFF. The DNA for the CDR3 is TGTGCCAGCAGTCAAAGAACAGGGGGCACTGAAGCTTTCTTT.

V and J are TRBV20-1 and TRBJ1-1, with 9 nucleotides matching TRBD1. The CDR3 totals 15 residues. J lost 0 bases, V lost 2 bases, and 4 bases had no gene match. CDR1 is DFQATT, CDR2 SNEGSKA, per germline (reference sequence). The CDR3 DNA is TGCAGTGCTAGATCAGACAGGGGGATGAACACTGAAGCTTTCTTT. As protein: CSARSDRGMNTEAFF.

This clonotype occurred many times. The chain recombines TRBV30 with TRBJ2-4; D may be TRBD1 (6 bases). The CDR3 consists of 16 residues. Trimming cost V 3 bases and J 1 base, with 16 bases left between them. The V gene's germline CDR1 is GTSNPN and CDR2 SVGIG (reference sequence). The CDR3 DNA sequence: TGTGCCTGGAGCCAGAACAGGGTGCTCGCCAAAAACATTCAGTACTTC. It yields the protein CAWSQNRVLAKNIQYF.

The chain joins TRBV6-1 to TRBJ1-6; maybe TRBD1 (6 bases). The CDR3 covers 13 residues. CDR1 is MNHNS, CDR2 SASEGT, per germline. The V end was cut by 8 bases, the J end by 11 bases, with 16 bases between. CDR3 sequence (DNA): TGTGCCAGCGCAAGGGGGGAAGGCGCACCCCTCCACTTT. Protein sequence: CASARGEGAPLHF.

Notes on this clonotype: It may be a read error: a sequence one base away is much more abundant. The gene calls are TRBV28 and TRBJ2-2; tentative D call: TRBD2 (5 bases). Germline CDR1 is MDHEN and CDR2 is SYDVKM. The CDR3 runs 12 residues. CDR3 in amino acids: CASNGNTVELFF. CDR3 DNA: TGTGCCAGCAACGGGAACACCGTGGAGCTGTTTTTT. The variable domain in full, with the rest retrieved from reference TRBV28 and TRBJ2-2, is DVKVTQSSRYLVKRTGEKVFLECVQDMDHENMFWYRQDPGLGLRLIYFSYDVKMKEKGDIPEGYSVSREKKERFSLILESASTNQTSMYLCASNGNTVELFFGEGSRLTVL.

This clonotype was seen only a few times. Germline is not matched at one junction end, which may reflect a read error. The chain uses TRBV10-2 and TRBJ1-4; D not resolved. The CDR3 is 15 residues long. Germline assignment: CDR1 WSHSY and CDR2 SAAADI. The CDR3 protein is CANSARFATNEKLFF. The CDR3 bases are TGCGCCAACAGTGCCCGGTTTGCAACTAATGAAAAACTGTTTTTT.

The genes are TRBV5-1 and TRBJ1-4, with no clear D. Trimming left V 3 bases short and J 3 bases short, with 15 bases between. Germline-derived CDR1 and CDR2 are SGHRS and YFSETQ. The CDR3 covers 16 residues. CDR3 sequence: CASSSLNSLSNEKLFF. The CDR3 DNA sequence: TGCGCCAGCAGCTCCCTAAACAGCTTATCTAATGAAAAACTGTTTTTT.

The table lists this clonotype with many counts. The CDR3 nucleotides read TGTGCCAGCAGACCACCCGACATTAATTACAACAATGAGCAGTTCTTC. Protein: CASRPPDINYNNEQFF. This rearrangement joins TRBV28 to TRBJ2-1, with D hard to call. CDR1 and CDR2 (germline): MDHEN, SYDVKM. Trimming stripped 6 bases from V and 5 bases from J, with 20 bases between. The CDR3 extends over 16 amino acids.

This clonotype was detected many times. The J gene is TRBJ1-4, the V gene TRBV6-6; no clear D gene. V was shortened by 2 bases and J by 0 bases, with 7 bases between the two germline ends. CDR3 length equals 15 residues. Germline values: CDR1 MNHNY, CDR2 SVGAGI (reference sequence). The CDR3 bases are TGTGCCAGCAGTTACCGGGGTGCAACTAATGAAAAACTGTTTTTT. It translates to CASSYRGATNEKLFF.

The V call is TRBV27, the J call TRBJ1-2; no clear D gene. There are 12 residues in the CDR3. The ends were cut back, 9 bases at V and 1 base at J, with 9 bases in the middle. Germline V gives CDR1 MNHEY, CDR2 SMNVEV (reference sequence). This chain's CDR3 is CASRDDNYGYTF. The CDR3 DNA reads TGTGCCAGTCGAGACGATAACTATGGCTACACCTTC.

This clonotype was seen many times. The rearrangement joins TRBV11-2 to TRBJ1-1; D is perhaps TRBD1 (5 bases). V was clipped by 5 bases and J by 3 bases, with 13 bases between them. The CDR3 runs to 14 residues. Germline V CDR1 and CDR2: SGHAT, FQNNGV. The chain's CDR3 is CASSDWGRDTEAFF. Here the CDR3 DNA reads TGTGCCAGCAGCGACTGGGGCCGGGACACTGAAGCTTTCTTT. Full variable domain (missing parts from reference TRBV11-2 and TRBJ1-1): EAGVAQSPRYKIIEKRQSVAFWCNPISGHATLYWYQQILGQGPKLLIQFQNNGVVDDSQLPKDRFSAERLKGVDSTLKIQPAKLEDSAVYLCASSDWGRDTEAFFGQGTRLTVV.

This clonotype was recorded many times. The rearrangement joins TRBV30 to TRBJ1-5, with a weak D call TRBD1 (5 bases). Germline values: CDR1 GTSNPN, CDR2 SVGIG (reference sequence). The CDR3 extends over 14 amino acids. Trimming took 0 bases from V and 4 from J, leaving 10 bases between them. CDR3 region: CAWSVTDNNQPQHF. DNA for the CDR3: TGTGCCTGGAGTGTGACAGACAATAATCAGCCCCAGCATTTT.

A remark on this clonotype: A much larger clone is a single base away; this may be a read error. V usage is TRBV12-3 or TRBV12-4 and J usage is TRBJ1-5; the D is unclear. The CDR3 covers 14 residues. CDR3 in DNA: TGTGCCAGCAGTTTAGCAGTGCGCAATCAGCCCCACCATTTT. It encodes CASSLAVRNQPHHF.

This clonotype was observed at least ten times. V and J are TRBV12-3 or TRBV12-4 and TRBJ2-7; D remains unclear. The CDR3 is 14 amino acids. V lost 3 bases, J lost 0 bases, and 9 bases lay in between. CDR3 nucleotides: TGTGCCAGCAGTTTTTGGGTCAGCTCCTACGAGCAGTACTTC. Translation: CASSFWVSSYEQYF.

This clonotype was detected only a few times. The V gene is TRBV2, the J gene TRBJ1-5; D ambiguous. Germline V gene data show CDR1 as SNHLY and CDR2 as FYNNEI. The CDR3 loop spans 15 amino acids. Trimming cost V 11 bases and J 0 bases, with 17 bases left between them. The CDR3: CAANPGGGSNQPQHF. The CDR3, as DNA: TGTGCCGCCAATCCAGGTGGTGGTAGCAATCAGCCCCAGCATTTT. The full variable domain, its missing parts supplied by reference TRBV2 and TRBJ1-5, is EPEVTQTPSHQVTQMGQEVILRCVPISNHLYFYWYRQILGQKVEFLVSFYNNEISEKSEIFDDQFSVERPDGSNFTLKIRSTKLEDSAMYFCAANPGGGSNQPQHFGDGTRLSIL.

This clonotype showed up many times. This chain uses TRBV7-2 with TRBJ2-7, with D perhaps TRBD1 (6 bases). The CDR3 runs to 15 residues. V lost 2 bases to trimming and J lost 2 bases, with 13 bases between them. Germline CDR1 is SGHTA and CDR2 is FQGNSA. CDR3 sequence (DNA): TGTGCCAGCAGCTTAAGGCAGGGGACCACCTACGAGCAGTACTTC. This encodes CASSLRQGTTYEQYF.

This clonotype was observed many times. This sequence joins TRBV28 and TRBJ2-1; the D call may be TRBD1 or TRBD2 (5 bases each). CDR1 is MDHEN and CDR2 is SYDVKM in the germline V gene. The V end was cut by 6 bases, the J end by 3 bases, with 15 bases between. The CDR3 is made up of 15 amino acids. This CDR3 is CASRDEGSNYNEQFF. CDR3 DNA: TGTGCCAGCAGAGACGAGGGGTCAAACTACAATGAGCAGTTCTTC.

The rearrangement joins TRBV7-9 to TRBJ2-1; D possibly corresponds to TRBD2 (6 bases). V lost 1 base, J lost 6 bases, and 19 bases lay in between. The germline gives CDR1 SEHNR, CDR2 FQNEAQ (reference sequence). The CDR3 totals 17 residues. The CDR3 reads CASSLVRRTTRFNEQFF. DNA for the CDR3: TGTGCCAGCAGCTTAGTACGACGGACTACCCGGTTCAATGAGCAGTTCTTC. Full variable domain (rest looked up from reference TRBV7-9 and TRBJ2-1): DTGVSQNPRHKITKRGQNVTFRCDPISEHNRLYWYRQTLGQGPEFLTYFQNEAQLEKSRLLSDRFSAERPKGSFSTLEIQRTEQGDSAMYLCASSLVRRTTRFNEQFFGPGTRLTVL.

In its sample, this clonotype was seen many times. This sequence joins TRBV27 and TRBJ2-7, with D perhaps TRBD1 (6 bases). This CDR3 comprises 13 residues. V dropped 4 bases and J dropped 3 bases, with 10 bases sitting between them. Germline assignment: CDR1 MNHEY and CDR2 SMNVEV (reference sequence). This CDR3 reads CASSYQDSYEQYF. DNA of the CDR3: TGTGCCAGCAGTTACCAGGACAGCTACGAGCAGTACTTC.

This clonotype was seen at least ten times. The V call is TRBV6-2 or TRBV6-3, the J call TRBJ1-6; perhaps TRBD1 as D (6 bases). This CDR3 is 17 amino acids long. V gave up 0 bases and J gave up 5 bases, with 14 bases separating them. CDR1 and CDR2 from the germline V gene are MNHEY and SVGEGT. This CDR3 is CASSYSPGTRNNSPLHF. CDR3 coding DNA: TGTGCCAGCAGTTACTCGCCTGGGACACGGAATAATTCACCCCTCCACTTT.